These 24 T cell receptor beta chains were all obtained from the same sample, sequenced in a study of T cell responses to AZD1222 COVID-19 vaccine. TCRdb's table, derived via immunoSEQ multiplex PCR, lists solely in-frame clones and lacks some. The top ten hold about 10% of the sample, which has 200,000 or so clones, around 94% seen once. Sequencing was performed on peripheral blood, taken on day 0 of AZD1222 vaccination. The receptors come from an adult in good health.

This chain connects TRBV5-1 to TRBJ1-1; TRBD1 might be the D (5 bases). The germline V gene encodes CDR1 SGHRS and CDR2 YFSETQ. The length of the CDR3 is 16 residues. Trimming cost V 0 bases and J 1 base, with 13 bases left between them. The CDR3: CASSLGGTDRNTEAFF. The CDR3 DNA sequence: TGCGCCAGCAGCTTGGGGGGGACTGACAGGAACACTGAAGCTTTCTTT.

The CDR3: CASSLNRGYSYEQYF. The CDR3 DNA follows: TGTGCCAGCAGCCTAAACAGGGGTTATTCCTACGAGCAGTACTTC. This chain connects TRBV5-6 to TRBJ2-7, with 7 bases identical to TRBD1. The CDR3 covers 15 residues. CDR1 and CDR2 (germline): SGHDT, YYEEEE. V was pared by 4 bases and J by 1 base, with 8 bases of the junction left unmatched. The entire variable domain, with the rest obtained from reference TRBV5-6 and TRBJ2-7, is as follows: DAGVTQSPTHLIKTRGQQVTLRCSPKSGHDTVSWYQQALGQGPQFIFQYYEEEERQRGNFPDRFSGHQFPNYSSELNVNALLLGDSALYLCASSLNRGYSYEQYFGPGTRLTVT.

This sequence joins TRBV7-9 and TRBJ1-2; D may be TRBD1 (5 bases). V was pared by 5 bases and J by 6 bases, with 10 bases between. CDR3 size: 12 residues. CDR1 and CDR2 from the germline V gene are SEHNR and FQNEAQ (reference sequence). The CDR3 loop is CASSGRDDGYTF. Written as DNA, the CDR3 is TGTGCCAGCAGCGGCAGGGACGATGGCTACACCTTC.

The chain recombines TRBV15 with TRBJ2-3, with D hard to call. This CDR3 spans 13 amino acids. Germline V gene data show CDR1 as LNHNV and CDR2 as YYDKDF (reference sequence). The V end lost 3 bases, the J end lost 2 bases, and 6 bases lay between the germline ends. This CDR3 is CATSSRSTDTQYF. In DNA form, the CDR3 reads TGTGCCACCAGCAGTAGGTCCACAGATACGCAGTATTTT.

This rearrangement joins TRBV5-6 to TRBJ2-7; 9 nucleotides line up with TRBD1. CDR3 length: 15 amino acids. The germline gives CDR1 SGHDT, CDR2 YYEEEE. With 1 base clipped from V and 4 bases from J, the junction kept 6 bases outside the gene matches. The CDR3 DNA is TGTGCCAGCAGCTTGTTAAGGACAGGGGTTTACGAGCAGTACTTC. Its protein is CASSLLRTGVYEQYF.

The chain has TRBV11-2 and TRBJ1-5, with no clear D. This CDR3 has 13 residues. In germline, CDR1 is SGHAT, CDR2 FQNNGV. Deletions cut 5 bases from V and 6 bases from J, with 11 bases between. The CDR3 DNA sequence: TGTGCCAGCAGCCCTAATCGGGGTCAGCCCCAGCATTTT. Translating it yields CASSPNRGQPQHF.

The V gene is TRBV12-3 or TRBV12-4, the J gene TRBJ1-3; D gene uncertain. The CDR3 is 12 amino acids. The germline V and J ends were trimmed by 5 bases and 4 bases, with 6 bases remaining between them. For the CDR3, the DNA is TGTGCCAGCAGTCCACGAGGAAACACCATATATTTT. Translating gives CASSPRGNTIYF.

The chain has TRBV5-6 and TRBJ2-7, with 9 bases identical to TRBD1. Unmatched junction bases numbered 3, after V lost 1 base and J lost 4 bases. CDR1 SGHDT and CDR2 YYEEEE come from the germline V gene. The CDR3 sequence is 14 residues long. CDR3 loop: CASSLPGQGYEQYF. In DNA, the CDR3 is TGTGCCAGCAGCTTGCCTGGACAGGGGTACGAGCAGTACTTC.

The chain combines TRBV24-1 with TRBJ2-1; 7 positions agree with TRBD2. CDR1 and CDR2 (germline): KGHDR, SFDVKD. The junction had 5 bases not matched to a gene; V was cut back by 4 bases and J by 6 bases. This CDR3 spans 14 amino acids. DNA for the CDR3: TGTGCCACCAGTGAGGGGAGGGAGGTCAATGAGCAGTTCTTC. Amino acids: CATSEGREVNEQFF.

The gene calls are TRBV11-2 and TRBJ1-1, with D perhaps TRBD1 (6 bases). V was trimmed by 7 bases and J by 3 bases, leaving 24 bases between them. The CDR3 loop spans 17 amino acids. The germline V gene encodes CDR1 SGHAT and CDR2 FQNNGV. CDR3 sequence: CASNLYRRGSGDTEAFF. The CDR3 DNA reads as TGTGCCAGCAACCTATACCGTAGGGGGTCAGGTGACACTGAAGCTTTCTTT.

The chain has TRBV6-1 and TRBJ2-1, with TRBD2 identical over 13 bases. The CDR3 runs to 18 residues. CDR1 is MNHNS, CDR2 SASEGT, per germline. Unmatched junction bases numbered 10, after V lost 4 bases and J lost 4 bases. CDR3 sequence (DNA): TGTGCCAGCAGTGGGCCGTGGACTAGCGGGGGCCAATACAATGAGCAGTTCTTC. Translating it yields CASSGPWTSGGQYNEQFF.

The chain recombines TRBV27 with TRBJ1-1, with 7 bases fitting TRBD1. After removal of 2 bases from V and 2 bases from J, the junction contained 5 bases not matched to a gene. Germline lookup yields CDR1 MNHEY and CDR2 SMNVEV (reference sequence). The CDR3 totals 15 residues. CDR3 in DNA: TGTGCCAGCAGTTTAGAGGGGGCCGCAAACACTGAAGCTTTCTTT. It is translated as CASSLEGAANTEAFF.

This sequence joins TRBV7-2 and TRBJ1-3; D is ambiguous. The ends were cut back, 5 bases at V and 7 bases at J, with 12 bases in the middle. Germline CDR1 SGHTA, CDR2 FQGNSA. The CDR3 is 13 amino acids. CDR3: CASSPRVWNTIYF. The CDR3 DNA sequence: TGTGCCAGCAGCCCTAGAGTCTGGAACACCATATATTTT.

This chain joins TRBV27 and TRBJ2-7; D gene ambiguous. Per the germline V gene, CDR1 is MNHEY and CDR2 is SMNVEV (reference sequence). CDR3 length: 14 residues. V was trimmed by 0 bases and J by 3 bases, leaving 9 bases between them. CDR3: CASSLSGRYYEQYF. CDR3 bases: TGTGCCAGCAGTTTATCGGGCCGATACTACGAGCAGTACTTC.

This chain joins TRBV19 and TRBJ2-5; tentatively, D is TRBD1 or TRBD2 (5 bases each). Per the germline V gene, CDR1 is LNHDA and CDR2 is SQIVND (reference sequence). CDR3 length equals 13 residues. The V end lost 3 bases, the J end lost 5 bases, and 10 bases lay between the germline ends. The CDR3 here is CASSMVREETQYF. DNA for the CDR3: TGTGCCAGTAGTATGGTCAGGGAGGAGACCCAGTACTTC.

This rearrangement joins TRBV3-1 (or the pseudogene TRBV3-2) to TRBJ2-3; D gene ambiguous. With 1 base removed from V and 5 bases from J, the gap between germline ends came to 4 bases. CDR3 length: 12 amino acids. Germline V gene sequence: CDR1 LGHDT, CDR2 YNNKEL (reference sequence). CDR3 loop: CASSQGLDTQYF. The CDR3 bases are TGTGCCAGCAGCCAAGGACTAGATACGCAGTATTTT.

The chain uses TRBV12-5 and TRBJ2-2; D is possibly TRBD1 (5 bases). CDR3 length equals 18 residues. Germline CDR1 and CDR2: LGHNT and FRNRAP. V was shortened by 3 bases and J by 0 bases, with 17 bases between the two germline ends. The CDR3 protein is CASGFSAQGNANTGELFF. For the CDR3, the DNA is TGTGCTAGTGGTTTCTCCGCCCAGGGCAACGCGAACACCGGGGAGCTGTTTTTT.

V is TRBV19 and J is TRBJ1-1, with 7 bases that match TRBD1. Germline V lookup: CDR1 LNHDA, CDR2 SQIVND (reference sequence). The V segment lost 10 bases and the J segment 1 base; nucleotides outside the gene matches: 3. The CDR3 covers 12 residues. CDR3 in amino acids: CATRGGNTEAFF. The CDR3 region has the DNA TGTGCCACCAGGGGGGGGAACACTGAAGCTTTCTTT.

The count of this clone is one. The chain carries TRBV7-8 and TRBJ1-4; D is unresolved. CDR1 and CDR2 from the germline V gene are SGHVS and FQNEAQ. The CDR3 loop spans 15 amino acids. Trimming left V 5 bases short and J 4 bases short, with 14 bases between. The CDR3 DNA follows: TGTGCCAGCAGCCCCCAGACGGAGGGTAATGAAAAACTGTTTTTT. It yields the protein CASSPQTEGNEKLFF.

The chain couples TRBV30 to TRBJ2-3, with 8 bases that match TRBD1. Germline V gene sequence: CDR1 GTSNPN, CDR2 SVGIG (reference sequence). The CDR3 length is 15 residues. With 0 bases clipped from V and 5 bases from J, the junction kept 7 bases outside the gene matches. The CDR3 region is CAWSVAGGGGDTQYF. CDR3 sequence (DNA): TGTGCCTGGAGTGTAGCAGGGGGCGGCGGAGATACGCAGTATTTT.

The CDR3 spells CASSLQGTYEQYF. CDR3 bases: TGTGCCAGCAGCTTACAGGGGACCTACGAGCAGTACTTC. The rearrangement uses TRBV11-2 and TRBJ2-7; a possible D gene is TRBD1 (6 bases). Germline-derived CDR1 and CDR2 are SGHAT and FQNNGV. V was pared by 2 bases and J by 2 bases, with 7 bases between. This CDR3 is built from 13 residues. Variable domain in full (rest from reference TRBV11-2 and TRBJ2-7): EAGVAQSPRYKIIEKRQSVAFWCNPISGHATLYWYQQILGQGPKLLIQFQNNGVVDDSQLPKDRFSAERLKGVDSTLKIQPAKLEDSAVYLCASSLQGTYEQYFGPGTRLTVT.

This chain uses TRBV4-3 with TRBJ1-2; no definite D call. The germline V gene has CDR1 LGHNA and CDR2 YSLEER. Trimming left V 2 bases short and J 1 base short, with 8 bases between. This CDR3 spans 14 amino acids. CDR3 region: CASSQSRLNYGYTF. The CDR3 nucleotides are TGCGCCAGCAGCCAAAGCAGGCTTAACTATGGCTACACCTTC.

This clone showed up just a few times. V usage is TRBV6-5 and J usage is TRBJ1-2; the D gene is possibly TRBD1 (5 bases). CDR3 size: 15 residues. Germline assignment: CDR1 MNHEY and CDR2 SVGAGI. Trimming removed 6 bases from V and 2 bases from J, with 16 bases in between. The CDR3 DNA sequence: TGTGCCAGCAGCTACAAGGGGTTCGCCAACTATGGCTACACCTTC. Encoded protein: CASSYKGFANYGYTF.

This sequence joins TRBV7-9 and TRBJ1-5; D is perhaps TRBD1 (6 bases). Trimming left V 7 bases short and J 2 bases short, with 6 bases between. The CDR3 has 12 residues. Germline CDR1 and CDR2: SEHNR and FQNEAQ (reference sequence). The CDR3 DNA reads as TGTGCCAGCACAGGGGGCAATCAGCCCCAGCATTTT. Translation gives CASTGGNQPQHF. The full variable domain, rest sourced from reference TRBV7-9 and TRBJ1-5, is DTGVSQNPRHKITKRGQNVTFRCDPISEHNRLYWYRQTLGQGPEFLTYFQNEAQLEKSRLLSDRFSAERPKGSFSTLEIQRTEQGDSAMYLCASTGGNQPQHFGDGTRLSIL.